Listed below are T cell receptor beta chains from one sample, sequenced in a study of blood T cell repertoires in COVID-19. The method was immunoSEQ multiplex PCR; TCRdb's version includes in-frame clones alone and lacks a portion of them. Here the sample spans 200,000 to 250,000 clones, 87% being singletons. Sequencing input: peripheral blood. These receptors originate from a young woman who had recovered from COVID-19. Each CDR3 is given with its conserved first and last residue. D genes are given only for firm matches. The size entry is marked missing in some rows and otherwise reads once, few, many or a size class.

size: -
D: -
V: TRBV6-1
J: TRBJ1-1
CDR3: CASSEDVQGTEAFF

size: few
D: -
V: TRBV4-3
J: TRBJ2-7
CDR3: CASSPERRSSYEQYF

size: -
D: TRBD1
V: TRBV3-1/TRBV3-2
J: TRBJ2-5
CDR3: CASSQEFLGQGAEFPETQYF

size: -
D: -
V: TRBV25-1
J: TRBJ2-5
CDR3: CASKPRFQETQYF

size: once
D: TRBD2
V: TRBV7-2
J: TRBJ2-7
CDR3: CASSLAGTNEQYF

size: -
D: -
V: TRBV13
J: TRBJ2-1
CDR3: CASRGPDYNEQFF

size: -
D: TRBD2
V: TRBV6-1
J: TRBJ2-1
CDR3: CASSVGLAGVRGEQFF

size: few
D: TRBD2
V: TRBV6-4
J: TRBJ2-3
CDR3: CASSAGTSGSTDTQYF

size: many
D: TRBD2
V: TRBV4-2
J: TRBJ2-7
CDR3: CASSQEGGSSYEQYF

size: -
D: TRBD2
V: TRBV23-1
J: TRBJ2-7
CDR3: CASSQSRVAGTYEQYF

size: -
D: -
V: TRBV9
J: TRBJ2-5
CDR3: CASSAVGAQETQYF

size: -
D: -
V: TRBV30
J: TRBJ1-4
CDR3: CAWSRQSNEKLFF

size: -
D: TRBD1
V: TRBV3-1/TRBV3-2
J: TRBJ1-4
CDR3: CASSHPRDSTNEKLFF

size: once
D: -
V: TRBV7-3
J: TRBJ2-3
CDR3: CASSSPYGDTQYF

size: -
D: -
V: TRBV30
J: TRBJ2-3
CDR3: CAWSVSPDTTDTQYF

size: -
D: TRBD1
V: TRBV28
J: TRBJ1-5
CDR3: CASSSRTGLNQPQHF

size: -
D: -
V: TRBV27
J: TRBJ2-3
CDR3: CASTRAGVGADTQYF

size: -
D: TRBD2
V: TRBV11-1
J: TRBJ2-2
CDR3: CASSLASGSGTGELFF

size: -
D: -
V: TRBV3-1/TRBV3-2
J: TRBJ2-5
CDR3: CASSQVVTQYF

size: -
D: TRBD2
V: TRBV2
J: TRBJ2-5
CDR3: CAIVIAGRETQYF

size: -
D: -
V: TRBV4-1
J: TRBJ1-3
CDR3: CASSQRSISGNTIYF

size: -
D: TRBD2
V: TRBV13
J: TRBJ2-1
CDR3: CASSNPSGRGYNEQFF

size: -
D: TRBD1
V: TRBV4-1
J: TRBJ2-3
CDR3: CASSQGWDSYMADTQYF

size: -
D: -
V: TRBV15
J: TRBJ2-3
CDR3: CATSRTSGEPTDTQYF

size: -
D: -
V: TRBV19
J: TRBJ2-1
CDR3: CASSIVWLERDNEQFF

size: -
D: TRBD2
V: TRBV7-6
J: TRBJ2-1
CDR3: CASSGSGTSRNNEQFF

size: -
D: TRBD1
V: TRBV18
J: TRBJ1-3
CDR3: CASSRQGAGNTIYF

size: -
D: TRBD1
V: TRBV30
J: TRBJ1-2
CDR3: CAIDRALGGYTF

size: once
D: -
V: TRBV18
J: TRBJ2-3
CDR3: CASSPRGVNTQYF

size: -
D: -
V: TRBV9
J: TRBJ1-1
CDR3: CASSVFPARGAGGVGTEAFF

size: -
D: -
V: TRBV29-1
J: TRBJ1-1
CDR3: CSVEDKGREKNTEAFF

size: -
D: -
V: TRBV7-7
J: TRBJ2-1
CDR3: CASSLGDSGYNEQFF

size: -
D: TRBD1
V: TRBV5-5
J: TRBJ2-7
CDR3: CASSLGWDRGYEQYF

size: -
D: TRBD1
V: TRBV25-1
J: TRBJ2-2
CDR3: CASSESGQGGTGELFF

size: -
D: -
V: TRBV5-4
J: TRBJ1-1
CDR3: CASSTGNAVNTEAFF

size: -
D: TRBD1
V: TRBV7-2
J: TRBJ1-1
CDR3: CASSLPLVMRGQSEAFF